Each of the 25 T cell receptor beta chains below was sequenced from the same sample in a study of cytomegalovirus exposure and HLA in healthy donors. PCR employed 60 Vbeta and 13 Jbeta primers. Measured with immunoSEQ multiplex PCR; TCRdb has only the in-frame clones, and not every one. The data show about 190,000 clones, 80% to 90% seen once. The sequenced material came from PBMCs. These receptor sequences come from a male donor in good health and CMV-seronegative.

This clone was seen a few times. The CDR3 loop is CASSRWGGKTYEQYF. The CDR3 DNA reads as TGTGCCAGCAGCCGGTGGGGGGGCAAGACCTACGAGCAGTACTTC. The V and J genes are TRBV7-2 and TRBJ2-7, with D perhaps matching TRBD2 (7 bases). The CDR3 contains 15 residues. Germline V CDR1 and CDR2: SGHTA, FQGNSA. V was pared by 5 bases and J by 2 bases, with 16 bases between.

The rearrangement links TRBV9 to TRBJ2-7; tentatively, D is TRBD1 (5 bases). CDR1 is SGDLS and CDR2 is YYNGEE in the germline V gene. The CDR3 covers 15 residues. V lost 0 bases, J lost 2 bases, and 12 bases lay in between. This CDR3 is CASSVDTGWTYEQYF. The CDR3, as DNA: TGTGCCAGCAGCGTAGATACAGGATGGACCTACGAGCAGTACTTC.

J is TRBJ2-1 and V is TRBV5-1, with 8 bases aligning to TRBD1. The CDR3 is made up of 14 amino acids. Germline trimming cut 5 bases from V and 2 bases from J; bases unmatched to any gene: 3. Per germline, CDR1 SGHRS and CDR2 YFSETQ. In DNA form, the CDR3 reads TGCGCCAGCAGGACAGGGGAAACCTACAATGAGCAGTTCTTC. Its protein product is CASRTGETYNEQFF.

V gene TRBV13 combines with J gene TRBJ2-5; no clear D gene. This CDR3 spans 15 amino acids. Germline CDR1 reads PRHDT; CDR2 reads FYEKMQ (reference sequence). Trimming removed 2 bases from V and 0 bases from J, with 10 bases in between. CDR3 DNA: TGTGCCAGCAGCTTAAAGAGAGTGTACCAAGAGACCCAGTACTTC. The encoded protein is CASSLKRVYQETQYF.

V gene TRBV6-6 combines with J gene TRBJ2-2; no clear D gene. Germline V gene sequence: CDR1 MNHNY, CDR2 SVGAGI (reference sequence). Between the trimmed V and J ends, which lost 10 bases and 3 bases, there was a span of 6 bases. There are 11 residues in the CDR3. This CDR3 is CATLYTGELFF. As DNA, the CDR3 is TGTGCCACTCTATACACCGGGGAGCTGTTTTTT.

The rearrangement joins TRBV2 to TRBJ1-2, with D hard to call. The CDR3 is 11 residues long. The V and J ends lost 7 bases and 5 bases respectively, with 8 bases between them. Per germline, CDR1 SNHLY and CDR2 FYNNEI. The CDR3 sequence is CASIREYGYTF. CDR3 DNA sequence: TGTGCCAGCATCCGGGAATATGGCTACACCTTC.

Turning to this clone: Other DNA sequences in this sample translate to the same CDR3. The gene calls are TRBV4-3 and TRBJ1-5; D remains ambiguous. Germline CDR1 is LGHNA and CDR2 is YSLEER. V was cut by 0 bases and J by 6 bases, with 6 bases left in between. The CDR3 has 13 residues. The CDR3 DNA reads as TGCGCCAGCAGCCAAGATCTGAGTCAGCCCCAGCATTTT. Its protein is CASSQDLSQPQHF.

The chain is built from TRBV29-1 and TRBJ2-7, with a tentative D call TRBD2 (6 bases). This CDR3 contains 11 residues. Germline V gene sequence: CDR1 SQVTM, CDR2 ANQGSEA. V shed 4 bases and J shed 3 bases, with 7 bases lying between them. The CDR3 protein is CSVGRDYEQYF. In DNA form, the CDR3 reads TGCAGCGTTGGGCGGGACTACGAGCAGTACTTC.

The sample holds a few counts of this clone. This sequence joins TRBV19 and TRBJ2-7; tentatively, D is TRBD1 (5 bases). The CDR3 runs 12 residues. Germline-derived CDR1 and CDR2 are LNHDA and SQIVND (reference sequence). Trimming removed 6 bases at V and 7 bases at J, with 13 bases between. CDR3 protein: CASSYRLGEQYF. DNA for the CDR3: TGTGCCAGTAGCTACAGGCTGGGGGAGCAGTACTTC.

V is TRBV5-1 and J is TRBJ2-3, with TRBD2 identical over 8 bases. This CDR3 has 16 amino acids. In germline, CDR1 is SGHRS, CDR2 YFSETQ. With V trimmed by 2 bases and J by 3 bases, 8 bases remained unmatched. CDR3 DNA sequence: TGCGCCAGCAGCTTACCGACTAGCGAGCGGACAGATACGCAGTATTTT. Translating it yields CASSLPTSERTDTQYF.

In nucleotides, the CDR3 is TGTGCCAGTAGTACCGGGACAGGGTTCACTGAAGCTTTCTTT. This encodes CASSTGTGFTEAFF. V usage is TRBV19 and J usage is TRBJ1-1; 9 bases match TRBD1. The CDR3 runs 14 residues. Germline CDR1 and CDR2: LNHDA and SQIVND (reference sequence). The V segment lost 4 bases and the J segment 4 bases; nucleotides outside the gene matches: 4. Variable domain in full (rest from reference TRBV19 and TRBJ1-1): DGGITQSPKYLFRKEGQNVTLSCEQNLNHDAMYWYRQDPGQGLRLIYYSQIVNDFQKGDIAEGYSVSREKKESFPLTVTSAQKNPTAFYLCASSTGTGFTEAFFGQGTRLTVV.

The CDR3 sequence: CATSRVGGSNQPQHF. The CDR3 coding sequence is TGTGCCACCAGCAGAGTGGGAGGGAGCAATCAGCCCCAGCATTTT. The rearrangement links TRBV15 to TRBJ1-5; no firm D call. The V gene's germline CDR1 is LNHNV and CDR2 YYDKDF (reference sequence). V was shortened by 1 base and J by 1 base, with 8 bases between the two germline ends. This CDR3 contains 15 residues.

As regards this clone: An end of the junction does not agree with germline; a read error may underlie this. This rearrangement joins TRBV18 to TRBJ2-7; the match to TRBD2 covers 9 bases. CDR1 is KGHSH, CDR2 LQKENI, per germline. The CDR3 consists of 16 residues. The CDR3 nucleotides are TGTGCCAGCTCACCTTTAAGGCTAGCGGGAAGATACGAGCGGTACTTC. It codes for CASSPLRLAGRYERYF.

The chain's CDR3 is CASSKAGLAAQETQYF. Here the CDR3 DNA reads TGTGCCAGCAGCAAGGCAGGACTAGCGGCTCAAGAGACCCAGTACTTC. The chain uses TRBV11-2 and TRBJ2-5; 10 bases fit TRBD2. Trimming cost V 5 bases and J 2 bases; bases outside gene matches: 8. Germline CDR1 and CDR2: SGHAT and FQNNGV. This CDR3 has 16 residues.

The rearrangement joins TRBV5-6 to TRBJ1-4, with D perhaps TRBD1 (6 bases). Per germline, CDR1 SGHDT and CDR2 YYEEEE. V shed 1 base and J shed 5 bases, with 15 bases lying between them. This CDR3 has 16 amino acids. CDR3 sequence reads: CASSLRSTGRNEKLFF. The CDR3 coding sequence is TGTGCCAGCAGCTTGCGATCGACAGGACGGAATGAAAAACTGTTTTTT.

V and J are TRBV7-9 and TRBJ2-3; 9 bases agree with TRBD2. The length of the CDR3 is 17 residues. The junction had 10 bases not matched to a gene; V was cut back by 5 bases and J by 1 base. Germline V CDR1 and CDR2: SEHNR, FQNEAQ (reference sequence). CDR3 DNA sequence: TGTGCCAGCAGCCCCTCCCTAGCGGGAAGTGGCACAGATACGCAGTATTTT. This codes for CASSPSLAGSGTDTQYF.

V gene TRBV18 combines with J gene TRBJ2-1; tentative D call: TRBD2 (7 bases). V lost 3 bases and J lost 4, with 13 bases in between. The CDR3 contains 15 residues. Germline V lookup: CDR1 KGHSH, CDR2 LQKENI. The CDR3 nucleotides read TGTGCCAGCTCACCGGGAGGGGGGCAATACAATGAGCAGTTCTTC. Translating it yields CASSPGGGQYNEQFF.

V and J are TRBV7-8 and TRBJ2-5; maybe TRBD1 (5 bases). This CDR3 spans 14 amino acids. The germline V gene encodes CDR1 SGHVS and CDR2 FQNEAQ. Between the trimmed V and J ends, which lost 1 base and 1 base, there was a span of 7 bases. The CDR3 loop is CASSLDRSQETQYF. The CDR3, as DNA: TGTGCCAGCAGCTTAGACAGGTCCCAAGAGACCCAGTACTTC.

The chain is built from TRBV4-1 and TRBJ2-1, with 7 bases fitting TRBD1. The CDR3 has 17 amino acids. Trimming at V came to 0 bases and at J to 4 bases, leaving 9 bases not matched to a gene. Per the germline V gene, CDR1 is MGHRA and CDR2 is YSYEKL. CDR3 region: CASSQEPLTGVYNEQFF. The CDR3 coding sequence is TGCGCCAGCAGCCAAGAGCCACTCACAGGGGTATACAATGAGCAGTTCTTC.

The V gene is TRBV9, the J gene TRBJ2-1; 13 bases are shared with TRBD2. The junction had 10 bases not matched to a gene; V was cut back by 4 bases and J by 9 bases. Germline loops: CDR1 SGDLS, CDR2 YYNGEE. The CDR3 covers 16 residues. The CDR3 nucleotides are TGTGCCAGCAGCCTTGGGACTAGCGGGGCCGGGCTTGAGCAGTTCTTC. Translated: CASSLGTSGAGLEQFF.

The chain combines TRBV6-5 with TRBJ1-1; D remains ambiguous. V was clipped by 4 bases and J by 2 bases, with 8 bases between them. Germline values: CDR1 MNHEY, CDR2 SVGAGI. This CDR3 contains 13 residues. The CDR3 region has the DNA TGTGCCAGCAGTTTACAGCTAAACACTGAAGCTTTCTTT. Amino acids: CASSLQLNTEAFF.

About this clone itself: The junction does not match germline at one end; this may be a read error. V usage is TRBV27 and J usage is TRBJ1-1, with 9 nucleotides matching TRBD1. CDR3 length: 18 amino acids. Germline loops: CDR1 MNHEY, CDR2 SMNVEV (reference sequence). Here the CDR3 DNA reads TGTGCCAGCAGTTTGAGAGGGACAGGGCGCAAATCGAACACTGGAGCTTTCTTT. It codes for CASSLRGTGRKSNTGAFF.

The chain uses TRBV14 and TRBJ1-2, with D hard to call. This CDR3 spans 14 amino acids. Trimming stripped 4 bases from V and 2 bases from J, with 11 bases between. Germline V gives CDR1 SGHDN, CDR2 FVKESK. CDR3 protein: CASSLSSGNYGYTF. CDR3 bases: TGTGCCAGCAGCCTGTCATCCGGGAACTATGGCTACACCTTC.

About this clone: Other DNA sequences of this sample code for an identical CDR3. The chain has TRBV27 and TRBJ2-7, with 12 bases that match TRBD2. The CDR3 has 14 amino acids. V lost 5 bases, J lost 1 base, and 0 bases stayed unmatched. Germline-derived CDR1 and CDR2 are MNHEY and SMNVEV (reference sequence). Here the CDR3 DNA reads TGTGCCAGCAGTACTAGCGGGGGGTCCTACGAGCAGTACTTC. It translates to CASSTSGGSYEQYF.

J is TRBJ1-2 and V is TRBV19; TRBD1 matches at 7 bases. The V gene's germline CDR1 is LNHDA and CDR2 SQIVND (reference sequence). The CDR3 consists of 14 residues. With 5 bases clipped from V and 8 bases from J, the junction kept 11 bases outside the gene matches. For the CDR3, the DNA is TGTGCCAGTAGTTCACCCCGACAGGGAAAGGGCTACACCTTC. Protein: CASSSPRQGKGYTF.